The source of this T cell receptor beta chain is a study of blood T cell repertoires in COVID-19. As originally analysed: Estimated nucleated cell counts came from reference gene primer amplification. The repertoire was sequenced with immunoSEQ multiplex PCR; TCRdb's copy has only in-frame clones and lacks some. V, J and clone size are taken as reported in that table, and D and trimming were inferred from the DNA itself. The sample carries approximately 300,000 clones, 75% to 90% recorded once. This receptor was taken from a woman aged 50 to 65 with COVID-19, enrolled during active disease. Sequencing used peripheral blood.

This CDR3 is CASSLTSGGSYEQYF. Here the CDR3 DNA reads TGTGCCAGCAGTTTAACCAGCGGGGGCTCCTACGAGCAGTACTTC. The chain has TRBV27 and TRBJ2-7; 8 positions match TRBD2. The CDR3 consists of 15 residues. CDR1 is MNHEY and CDR2 is SMNVEV in the germline V gene (reference sequence). The V gene end was trimmed by 2 bases and the J gene end by 0 bases; junction bases not matched to a gene: 3.